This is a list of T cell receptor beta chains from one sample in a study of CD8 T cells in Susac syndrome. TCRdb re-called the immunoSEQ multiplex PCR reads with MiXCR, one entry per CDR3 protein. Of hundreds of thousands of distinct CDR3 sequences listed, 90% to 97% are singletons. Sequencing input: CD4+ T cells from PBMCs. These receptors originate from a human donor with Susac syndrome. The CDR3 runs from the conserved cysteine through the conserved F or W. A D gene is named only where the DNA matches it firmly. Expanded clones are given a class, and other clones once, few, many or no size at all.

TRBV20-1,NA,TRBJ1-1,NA,TGCAGTGCTAGATCCTCATCCGGGCTTGAAGCTTTCTTT,CSARSSSGLEAFF
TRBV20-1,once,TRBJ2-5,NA,TGCAGTGCTGCAAGCTCAGAGACCCAGTACTTC,CSAASSETQYF
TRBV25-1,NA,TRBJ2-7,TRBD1,TGTGCCAGCAGTGGCCGGGACAGGGCACAATCCCTACCTTACTACGAGCAGTACTTC,CASSGRDRAQSLPYYEQYF
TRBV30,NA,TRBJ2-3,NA,TGTGCCTGGAGTGTACTCGGGCGAGTTAACACAGATACGCAGTATTTT,CAWSVLGRVNTDTQYF
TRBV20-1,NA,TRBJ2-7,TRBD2,TGCAGTGCTGGTAAAAGCGGGAGGGCTGCCGAGCAGTACTTC,CSAGKSGRAAEQYF
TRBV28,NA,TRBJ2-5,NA,TGTGCCAGCAATTATAAGGGGGAGACCCAGTACTTC,CASNYKGETQYF
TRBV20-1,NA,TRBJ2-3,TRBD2,TGCAGTGCTAGTAGTGGGAGGGCCGGGAGCACAGATACGCAGTATTTT,CSASSGRAGSTDTQYF
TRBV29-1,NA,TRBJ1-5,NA,TGCAGCGTTGCGGACGGGGATCAGCCCCAGCATTTT,CSVADGDQPQHF
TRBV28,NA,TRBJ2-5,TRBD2,TGTGCCAGCAGTGGCTCCGGGACTACGGGGGAGACCCAGTACTTC,CASSGSGTTGETQYF
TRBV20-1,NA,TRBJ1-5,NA,TGCAGTGCTAGACTTAGCAATCAGCCCCAGCATTTT,CSARLSNQPQHF
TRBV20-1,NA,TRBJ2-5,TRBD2,TGCAGTGCTAGAGGTGGAGCGGCTAGCGGGAGGGAGACCCAGTACTTC,CSARGGAASGRETQYF
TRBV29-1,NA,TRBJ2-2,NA,TGCAGCGTGGAGACAGACACCGGGGAGCTGTTTTTT,CSVETDTGELFF
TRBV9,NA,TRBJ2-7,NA,TGTGCCAGCAGCGTGGAGCAACGGGGGCCAGGCGAGCAGTACTTC,CASSVEQRGPGEQYF
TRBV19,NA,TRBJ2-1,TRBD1,TGTGCCAGCATAGGGACAGGGGAGCAGTTCTTC,CASIGTGEQFF
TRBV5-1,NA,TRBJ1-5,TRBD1,TGCGCCAGCAGCGCCGACAGGGGAGGCCAGCCCCAGCATTTT,CASSADRGGQPQHF
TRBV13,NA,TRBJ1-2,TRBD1,TGTGCCAGCAGCTCTCAACGGACAGGGAACTATGGCTACACCTTC,CASSSQRTGNYGYTF
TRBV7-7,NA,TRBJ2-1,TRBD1,TGTGCTAGCAGCTCACGGACAGGGACAACACTCTTC,CASSSRTGTTLF
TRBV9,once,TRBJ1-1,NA,TGTGCCAGCAGCGTAGACAGTTGGAACACTGAAGTTTTCTTT,CASSVDSWNTEVFF
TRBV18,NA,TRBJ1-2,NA,TGTGCCAGCTCACCACCGGTATCTCGCAGGAGCGGCTACACCTTC,CASSPPVSRRSGYTF
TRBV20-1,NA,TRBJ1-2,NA,TGCAGTGCTAGTTTCCGGGGGCGGTTAGGTGGCTACACCTTC,CSASFRGRLGGYTF
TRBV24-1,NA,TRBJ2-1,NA,TGTGCCACCAGTGAGTGGGAATCTGGTGAGCAGTTCTTC,CATSEWESGEQFF
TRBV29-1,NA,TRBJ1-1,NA,TGCAGCACCCAGCACACTGAAGCTTTCTTT,CSTQHTEAFF
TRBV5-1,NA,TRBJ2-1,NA,TGCGCCAGCCGACCGCCCTCCTACAATGAGCAGTTCTTC,CASRPPSYNEQFF
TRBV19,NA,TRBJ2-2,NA,TGTGCCAGTAGTCTTGACTGGACTGGCACCGGGGAGCTGTTTTTT,CASSLDWTGTGELFF
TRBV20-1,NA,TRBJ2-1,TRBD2,TGCAGTGCTAGCGCCCATGGGACTAGCGGCTACAATGAGCAGTTCTTC,CSASAHGTSGYNEQFF
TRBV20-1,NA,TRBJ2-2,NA,TGCAGTGCTAGCAAGGGCGGCGCCGGGGAGCTGTTTTTT,CSASKGGAGELFF
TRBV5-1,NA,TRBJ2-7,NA,TGCGCCAGCAGCTTGGTTGGGCAAAGCTCCTACGAGCAGTACTTC,CASSLVGQSSYEQYF
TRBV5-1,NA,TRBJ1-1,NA,TGCGCCAGCAGCTTGGGCCCATCGCGGTCTGAAGCTTTCTTT,CASSLGPSRSEAFF
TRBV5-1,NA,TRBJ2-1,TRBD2,TGCGCCAGCAGCACCTCGGGGGCTAGCGGGAGCTCCTACAATGAGCAGTTCTTC,CASSTSGASGSSYNEQFF
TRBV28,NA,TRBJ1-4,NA,TGTGCCAGCAGTTTATTCGGCAATCTTGAAAAACTGTTTTTT,CASSLFGNLEKLFF
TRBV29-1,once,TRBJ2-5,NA,TGCAGCGTTGGTGGTCAAGAGACCCAGTACTTC,CSVGGQETQYF
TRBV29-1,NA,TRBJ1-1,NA,TGCAGCTCCGAAAGGGGGGCTTCTGAAGCTTTCTTT,CSSERGASEAFF
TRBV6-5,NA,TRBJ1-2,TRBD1,TGTGCCAGCAGTCTACGGACAGGGCTAGGCTACACCTTC,CASSLRTGLGYTF
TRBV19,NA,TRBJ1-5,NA,TGTGCCAGTAGTGTTCAGGGGAGCAATCAGCCCCAGCATTTT,CASSVQGSNQPQHF
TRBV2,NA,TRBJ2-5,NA,TGTGCCAGCAGGACGTCAGCGGTACAAGAGACCCAGTACTTC,CASRTSAVQETQYF
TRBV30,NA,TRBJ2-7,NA,TGTGCCTGGAGTGCAGGGGCCCCCTACGAGCAGTACTTC,CAWSAGAPYEQYF
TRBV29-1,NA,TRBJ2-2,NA,TGCAGCGTTGAGCGTTTTAACGGGGAGCTGTTTTTT,CSVERFNGELFF
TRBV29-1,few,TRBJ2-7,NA,TGCAGCGTTGTTGGCAACTCCTACGAGCAGTACTTC,CSVVGNSYEQYF
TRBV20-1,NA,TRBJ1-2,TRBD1,TGCAGTGCTAGCGCCGGGACAGGGGGCGTGAACTATGGCTACACCTTC,CSASAGTGGVNYGYTF
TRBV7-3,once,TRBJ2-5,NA,TGTGCCAGCAGCTCTGATCTAGAGACCCAGTACTTC,CASSSDLETQYF
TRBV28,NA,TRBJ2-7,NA,TGTGCCAGCAGTTTAGGAGCGAAACTGGGCGAGCAGTACTTC,CASSLGAKLGEQYF
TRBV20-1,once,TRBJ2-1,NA,TGCAGTGCTAGAGATCCCCAGGGGGGCTACAATGAGCAGTTCTTC,CSARDPQGGYNEQFF
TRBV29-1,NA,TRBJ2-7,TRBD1,TGCAGCGTTGGCCGTTCGGGGACAGGTCGCTCCTACGAGCAGTACTTC,CSVGRSGTGRSYEQYF
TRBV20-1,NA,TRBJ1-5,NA,TGCAGTGCACCCAACAGGGTAGGTCAGCCCCAGCATTTT,CSAPNRVGQPQHF